A selection of T cell receptor beta chains follows, all from one sample in a study of blood T cell repertoires in COVID-19. Assay used: immunoSEQ multiplex PCR; TCRdb lists only in-frame clones, some missing. The profile shows 53,000 or so clones, 90% to 95% of them singletons. Sequences were obtained from peripheral blood. Receptors were obtained from a human donor in a cohort sampled during active COVID-19. Each CDR3 is given with its conserved first and last residue. Each record gives: clone size, V gene, J gene, D gene, CDR3 protein. D genes are given only for firm matches. The size field is filled for only some rows; it gives once, few, many or a size class.

size: once
V: TRBV10-3
J: TRBJ2-3
D: -
CDR3: CAISGLGGRRTDTQYF

size: -
V: TRBV2
J: TRBJ2-1
D: -
CDR3: CASRKTAFKYNEQFF

size: -
V: TRBV6-6
J: TRBJ1-1
D: -
CDR3: CASSWGVPMNTEAFF

size: -
V: TRBV2
J: TRBJ2-1
D: TRBD1
CDR3: CASSAGTDPNRFF

size: -
V: TRBV19
J: TRBJ1-5
D: -
CDR3: CATEGRGLYQPQHF

size: once
V: TRBV6-5
J: TRBJ2-1
D: TRBD1
CDR3: CASSSVQGVEQFF

size: -
V: TRBV11-2
J: TRBJ2-2
D: TRBD1
CDR3: CASSTLRGKAGELFF

size: -
V: TRBV6-5
J: TRBJ2-3
D: TRBD2
CDR3: CASSPLAGSSDTQYF

size: -
V: TRBV30
J: TRBJ2-6
D: TRBD1
CDR3: CAWSPSYYRGPNVLTF

size: few
V: TRBV6-2/TRBV6-3
J: TRBJ1-5
D: TRBD1
CDR3: CASSYRGHQPQHF

size: -
V: TRBV27
J: TRBJ2-3
D: -
CDR3: CASKRVGVSDTQYF

size: -
V: TRBV14
J: TRBJ2-2
D: -
CDR3: CASSQRFLTNTGELFF